This T cell receptor (beta chain) was recovered during a study of CD8 T cells in ankylosing spondylitis. A word on this clonotype: Its antigen is unidentified.

J lost 3 bases, V lost 6 bases, and 11 bases had no gene match. Germline assignment: CDR1 MDHEN and CDR2 SYDVKM. The CDR3 totals 15 residues. For TCR beta, libraries came from quantitative 5'-RACE with molecular barcodes. TCRdb reanalysed the 5' RACE reads using MiXCR and keeps one entry per CDR3 protein. Among 200,000 to 250,000 distinct CDR3 sequences listed, about 17% were seen once. Notes on the study in general: For ankylosing spondylitis blood, a TCR beta motif of several highly homologous variants appeared characteristic. Peripheral blood held disease-linked clones only at relatively low frequency, and these were CD8+.

The clonotype originates from a male donor with ankylosing spondylitis. Material for sequencing was blood, either unsorted or a sorted T cell fraction (not recorded which). The chain joins TRBV28 to TRBJ2-7, with 7 bases fitting TRBD1. The CDR3 spells CASSPERGRSYEQYF. CDR3 in DNA: TGTGCCAGCAGCCCTGAGAGGGGGCGCAGCTACGAGCAGTACTTC.